A single sample is the source of the 8 T cell receptor beta chains below, sequenced in a study of graft-versus-host responses after intestinal transplantation. Clones were sequenced by immunoSEQ multiplex PCR, and TCRdb holds only the in-frame ones, with some missing. The table shows some 97,000 clones, with approximately 84% occurring only once. No antigens are known for them. Source: unstimulated CD4+ T cells sorted from spleen or lymph node cells, taken before transplant. These receptors all come from a human donor who was the organ donor for an intestinal transplant.

The chain recombines TRBV30 with TRBJ1-6, with D tentatively TRBD1 (5 bases). The CDR3 covers 15 residues. CDR1 and CDR2 from the germline V gene are GTSNPN and SVGIG (reference sequence). Trimming took 0 bases from V and 7 from J, leaving 13 bases between them. Here the CDR3 DNA reads TGTGCCTGGAGTGTTTTGGGGACGGGGAATTCACCCCTCCACTTT. Amino acids: CAWSVLGTGNSPLHF.

V and J are TRBV6-5 and TRBJ1-6, with a possible D match to TRBD1 (5 bases). Germline CDR1 MNHEY, CDR2 SVGAGI. The CDR3 is 15 residues long. V gave up 6 bases and J gave up 7 bases, with 16 bases separating them. The CDR3 DNA sequence: TGTGCCAGCAGCTCCACCGGACAACGGAATTCACCCCTCCACTTT. Amino acids: CASSSTGQRNSPLHF.

V and J are TRBV7-2 and TRBJ2-2; 7 bases fit TRBD1. The V gene end was trimmed by 5 bases and the J gene end by 2 bases; junction bases not matched to a gene: 5. The CDR3 is made up of 15 amino acids. Germline V lookup: CDR1 SGHTA, CDR2 FQGNSA. This CDR3 reads CASSPDRVNTGELFF. The CDR3 nucleotides read TGTGCCAGCAGCCCAGACAGGGTAAACACCGGGGAGCTGTTTTTT.

V usage is TRBV5-5 and J usage is TRBJ2-1; TRBD2 matches at 10 bases. Trimming at V came to 0 bases and at J to 4 bases, leaving 13 bases not matched to a gene. The CDR3 consists of 19 residues. Germline values: CDR1 SGHKS, CDR2 YYEKEE (reference sequence). The CDR3 protein is CASSLASGGARSFYNEQFF. CDR3 in DNA: TGTGCCAGCAGCTTGGCCAGCGGGGGGGCCAGGTCATTTTACAATGAGCAGTTCTTC.

J is TRBJ1-6 and V is TRBV6-1, with D possibly TRBD1 on 5 matching bases. The length of the CDR3 is 17 residues. In germline, CDR1 is MNHNS, CDR2 SASEGT. V lost 4 bases to trimming and J lost 3 bases, with 16 bases between them. CDR3 in DNA: TGTGCCAGCAGTGGAAGCCAGGGTTTGGGCTATAATTCACCCCTCCACTTT. Translated, it gives CASSGSQGLGYNSPLHF.

The chain recombines TRBV5-1 with TRBJ2-7; 7 bases agree with TRBD1. V shed 4 bases, J shed 1 base, and the junction held 2 bases outside the gene matches. This CDR3 has 13 residues. Germline lookup yields CDR1 SGHRS and CDR2 YFSETQ. In DNA, the CDR3 is TGCGCCAGCAGCGCGGACAGGTCCTACGAGCAGTACTTC. The encoded protein is CASSADRSYEQYF.

CDR3 amino acids: CAWGPGQGLSYGYTF. The CDR3 DNA follows: TGTGCCTGGGGTCCAGGACAGGGGTTATCCTATGGCTACACCTTC. The chain recombines TRBV30 with TRBJ1-2; TRBD1 matches at 9 bases. Trimming removed 5 bases from V and 4 bases from J; junction bases left unmatched: 11. The CDR3 length is 15 residues. Germline V gene data show CDR1 as GTSNPN and CDR2 as SVGIG (reference sequence).

V is TRBV7-9 and J is TRBJ2-7; 10 bases are shared with TRBD1. The germline CDR1 and CDR2 sequences are SEHNR and FQNEAQ (reference sequence). With 5 bases clipped from V and 4 bases from J, the junction kept 8 bases outside the gene matches. The CDR3 consists of 15 residues. The CDR3 loop reads CASSPRQGAWYEQYF. Here the CDR3 DNA reads TGTGCCAGCAGCCCTAGACAGGGGGCGTGGTACGAGCAGTACTTC.